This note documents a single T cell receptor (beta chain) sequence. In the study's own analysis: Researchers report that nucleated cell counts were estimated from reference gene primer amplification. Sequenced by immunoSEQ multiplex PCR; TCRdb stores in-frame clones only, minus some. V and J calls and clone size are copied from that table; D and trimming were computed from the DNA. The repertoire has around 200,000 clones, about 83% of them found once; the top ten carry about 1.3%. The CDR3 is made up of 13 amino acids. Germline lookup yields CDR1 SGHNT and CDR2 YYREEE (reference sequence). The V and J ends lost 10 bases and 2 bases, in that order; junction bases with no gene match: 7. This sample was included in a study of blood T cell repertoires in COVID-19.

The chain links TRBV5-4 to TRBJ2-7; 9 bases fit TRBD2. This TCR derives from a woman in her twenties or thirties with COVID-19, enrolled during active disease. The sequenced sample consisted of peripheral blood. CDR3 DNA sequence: TGTGCCGTCAAGGCGGGAGGGCCCTACGAGCAGTACTTC. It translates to CAVKAGGPYEQYF.